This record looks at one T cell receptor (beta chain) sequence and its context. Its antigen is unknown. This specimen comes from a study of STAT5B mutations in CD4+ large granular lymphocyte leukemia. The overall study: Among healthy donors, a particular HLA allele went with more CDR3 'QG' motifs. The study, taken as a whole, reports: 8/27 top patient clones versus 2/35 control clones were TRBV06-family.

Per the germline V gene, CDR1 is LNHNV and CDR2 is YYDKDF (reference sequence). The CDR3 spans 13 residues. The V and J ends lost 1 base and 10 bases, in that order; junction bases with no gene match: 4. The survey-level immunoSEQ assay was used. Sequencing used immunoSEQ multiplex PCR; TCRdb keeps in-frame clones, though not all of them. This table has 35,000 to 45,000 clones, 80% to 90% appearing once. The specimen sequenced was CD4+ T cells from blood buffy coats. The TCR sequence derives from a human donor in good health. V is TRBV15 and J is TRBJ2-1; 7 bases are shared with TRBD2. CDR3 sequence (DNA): TGTGCCACCAGCAGAGGCGGGAGTCGCGAGCAGTTCTTC. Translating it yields CATSRGGSREQFF.